This TCR beta chain was identified during a study of cytomegalovirus exposure and HLA in healthy donors. Findings of the study overall: In a later analysis, HLA-C alleles had the fewest associated TCRs, DRB1 alleles the most.

The PCR employed 60 Vbeta primers together with 13 Jbeta primers. The protocol was immunoSEQ multiplex PCR, while the TCRdb copy is restricted to in-frame clones and leaves out a portion. The repertoire consists of some 160,000 clones, with roughly 80% occurring once and the leading ten covering about 1.4%. About this clone itself: Its antigen is as yet unknown.

Germline CDR1 MNHNS, CDR2 SASEGT. CDR3 size: 17 residues. Trimming cost V 3 bases and J 5 bases, with 20 bases left between them. J is TRBJ1-5 and V is TRBV6-1; perhaps TRBD1 as D (6 bases). Specimen: PBMCs. This receptor was taken from a woman aged 25-40 years in good health and CMV-seronegative. The CDR3 here is CASSESTGQSRYQPQHF. Written as DNA, the CDR3 is TGTGCCAGCAGTGAGTCTACGGGACAATCGAGGTATCAGCCCCAGCATTTT.